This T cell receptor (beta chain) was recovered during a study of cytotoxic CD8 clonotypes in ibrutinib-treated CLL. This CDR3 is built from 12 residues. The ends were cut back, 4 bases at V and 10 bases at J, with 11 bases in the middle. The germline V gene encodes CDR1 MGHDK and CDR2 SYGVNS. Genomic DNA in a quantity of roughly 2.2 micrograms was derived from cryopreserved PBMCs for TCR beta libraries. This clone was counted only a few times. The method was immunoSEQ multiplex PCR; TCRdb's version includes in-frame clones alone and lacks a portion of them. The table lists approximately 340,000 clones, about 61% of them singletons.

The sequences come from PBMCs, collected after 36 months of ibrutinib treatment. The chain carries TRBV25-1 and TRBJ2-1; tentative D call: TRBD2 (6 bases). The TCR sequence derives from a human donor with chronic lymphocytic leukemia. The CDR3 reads CASSVGGEEQFF. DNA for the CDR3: TGTGCCAGCAGTGTGGGGGGAGAGGAGCAGTTCTTC.